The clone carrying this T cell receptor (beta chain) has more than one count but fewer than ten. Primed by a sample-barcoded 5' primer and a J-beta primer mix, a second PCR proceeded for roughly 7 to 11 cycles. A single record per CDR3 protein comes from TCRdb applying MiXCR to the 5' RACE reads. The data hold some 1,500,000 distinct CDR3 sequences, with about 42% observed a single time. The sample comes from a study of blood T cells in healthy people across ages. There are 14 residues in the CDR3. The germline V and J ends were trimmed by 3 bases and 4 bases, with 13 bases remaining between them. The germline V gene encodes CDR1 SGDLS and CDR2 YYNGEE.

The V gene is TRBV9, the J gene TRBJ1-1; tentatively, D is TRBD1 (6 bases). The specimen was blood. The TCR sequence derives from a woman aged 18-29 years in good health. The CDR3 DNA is TGTGCCAGCAGCGCCGGAGGGGGACCCACTGAAGCTTTCTTT. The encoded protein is CASSAGGGPTEAFF.